The T cell receptor beta chain described here comes from a study of T-cell reconstitution after alpha-beta-depleted transplantation in children. This clonotype was counted many times. This CDR3 has 13 residues. Per germline, CDR1 SGHAT and CDR2 FQNNGV. V lost 2 bases and J 8 bases, leaving 12 bases between the germline ends. For TCRbeta, the library was prepared with unique molecular identifiers. TCRdb ran MiXCR on the PCR reads and lists one entry per CDR3 protein. The sample holds over 70,000 distinct CDR3 sequences; more than 7% are singletons and the top ten take 5.5% to 8.5%. The gene calls are TRBV11-2 and TRBJ1-1, with TRBD1 as a possible D gene (5 bases). The sequence was collected from a human donor who donated a stem cell graft to a child with congenital amegakaryocytic thrombocytopenia. The sample was PBMCs from the stem cell graft donor, taken from the stem cell graft. For the CDR3, the DNA is TGTGCCAGCAGCTTAATGACGGGGGAGGAAGCTTTCTTT. Residues: CASSLMTGEEAFF.